This TCR beta chain was retrieved from a study of T cell changes during pregnancy in multiple sclerosis. Germline V lookup: CDR1 SGHTA, CDR2 FQGNSA. This CDR3 has 14 amino acids. The trim removed 6 bases at V and 5 bases at J, leaving 8 bases unmatched. Profiled with immunoSEQ multiplex PCR; TCRdb holds only in-frame clones, not every one. The data show about 73,000 clones, around 94% seen once. The receptor comes from a female donor in good health, enrolled as a control in a pregnancy study. The sample in question was peripheral blood, obtained in the third trimester of pregnancy. The chain employs TRBV7-2 and TRBJ2-5; 8 bases line up with TRBD2. CDR3 amino acids: CASRPGLVGETQYF. Here the CDR3 DNA reads TGTGCCAGCAGACCGGGACTAGTGGGGGAGACCCAGTACTTC.